This T cell receptor (beta chain) was identified during a study of OX40 agonist ivuxolimab in advanced cancers. Study information: Treatment received earlier with anti-PD-1, anti-PD-L1 or anti-CTLA-4 agents was allowed, and more than 30% had some.

Turning to this clone: The antigen remains undetermined.

Assay: immunoSEQ multiplex PCR; the TCRdb copy retains only in-frame clones and omits some. Of over 85,000 clones listed, less than 90% are singletons. The V gene end was trimmed by 4 bases and the J gene end by 0 bases; junction bases not matched to a gene: 8. The CDR3 runs to 17 residues. Germline-derived CDR1 and CDR2 are SGHTA and FQGNSA. Study results and caveats: Expanded clones were, on average, more numerous in CD8+ T cells than in CD4+.

Sequencing used CD4+ or CD8+ T cells sorted from blood, obtained in a trial of the OX40 agonist ivuxolimab. The chain employs TRBV7-2 and TRBJ1-3; 8 nucleotides agree with TRBD1. This TCR came from an adult with an advanced solid tumor such as melanoma, head and neck, liver or kidney cancer. The CDR3 DNA is TGTGCCAGCAGCTCTAATTTCGGACAGGGCTCTGGAAACACCATATATTTT. Amino acid sequence: CASSSNFGQGSGNTIYF.